This is a list of T cell receptor beta chains from one sample in a study of T cell changes during pregnancy in multiple sclerosis. Data came from immunoSEQ multiplex PCR; TCRdb stores just in-frame clones and leaves some out. The sample holds over 30,000 clones, around 93% seen once. Sequenced material: CD4+ T cells from peripheral blood mononuclear cells, taken after pregnancy. The receptors were sampled from a female donor with multiple sclerosis, enrolled in a pregnancy study. CDR3s leave out the opening cysteine and the closing phenylalanine or tryptophan.

>TRBJ2-5|TRBV30
AWSVGAIPAQY
>TRBJ1-4|TRBV7-9
ASSVSGTPNEKLF
>TRBJ1-1|TRBV11-2
ASSSWKGGAF
>TRBJ2-3|TRBV11-1
ASSLTILTDTQY
>TRBJ2-7|TRBV5-6
ASSFLSRVGEQY
>TRBJ2-2|TRBV5-4
ASSLGLTDTNTGELF
>TRBJ1-2|TRBV6-1
ASSERLRTGAYGYT
>TRBJ1-1|TRBV19
ASSAFLRGQDTEAF
>TRBJ2-3|TRBV7-3
ASSLGGQRTDTQY
>TRBJ2-7|TRBV5-3
ARSSLLAGVSYEQY
>TRBJ1-1|TRBV5-1
ASSLVAQTGQNTEAF
>TRBJ1-2|TRBV5-1
ASSLVAGQGDYGYT
>TRBJ2-5|TRBV2
ASSVPGQGGETQY
>TRBJ1-6|TRBV9
ASSVQGQNSPLH
>TRBJ1-5|TRBV6-1
ASSVTSGTGLD
>TRBJ1-1|TRBV7-2
ASSLDTVMNTEAF
>TRBJ2-7|TRBV5-8
ASSWGGGSIPYEQY
>TRBJ2-2|TRBV15
ATSRSVNRAGELF
>TRBJ2-2|TRBV6-6
ASSPGAGGSNGELF
>TRBJ2-2|TRBV10-2
ASSESLLRSNTGELF
>TRBJ2-2|TRBV15
ATSRGDRSGGELF
>TRBJ1-1|TRBV5-1
ASSSQGRSTEAF
>TRBJ1-4|TRBV4-2
ASSQVRGTGATNEKLF
>TRBJ2-7|TRBV5-1
ASSPRLAGSYEQY
>TRBJ2-3|TRBV5-4
ASSLSSGGVDTQY
>TRBJ1-2|TRBV15
ATSRDHRPNYGYT
>TRBJ2-5|TRBV19
ASSINKETQY
>TRBJ2-3|TRBV15
ATASGRGPDTQY
>TRBJ2-3|TRBV7-2
ATPTQRGGSTDTQY
>TRBJ2-7|TRBV11-3
ASSLTDTSYEQY
>TRBJ1-4|TRBV30
AWSLRGLGNEKLF
>TRBJ1-5|TRBV5-8
ASSLGGQVGQPQH
>TRBJ2-3|TRBV5-1
ASSYQSGGTDTQY